This TCR beta chain was sequenced in a study of CD8+CD57+ T cells in acquired aplastic anemia. Study results and limitations: Patients and controls shared 25 to 30 CD8+ CDR3 sequences.

Only a few counts were recorded for this clonotype. Its specificity is not known. Being one base from a much bigger clone, this may be a read error. Sequencing involved patients with CD8+CD57+ cell expansion previously shown by flow cytometry. Germline V gene sequence: CDR1 SGHTA, CDR2 FQGNSA. This CDR3 region has 16 residues. Using genomic DNA as the template, TCR beta VDJ and CDR3 profiling was carried out. A single record per CDR3 protein comes from TCRdb applying MiXCR to the reads. The sample contains 170,000 or so distinct CDR3 sequences, around 63% of which appear only once. V usage is TRBV7-2 and J usage is TRBJ2-7; TRBD1 matches 8 bases. This receptor was obtained from a human donor with aplastic anemia. The sequenced material came from sorted CD4+, CD8+, or CD8+CD57+ T cells (not recorded which) from PBMCs. The CDR3 DNA follows: TGTGCCAGCAGCTTAGTATGGACAGGGAGCTCCCACGAGCAGTACTTC. This gives the protein CASSLVWTGSSHEQYF.